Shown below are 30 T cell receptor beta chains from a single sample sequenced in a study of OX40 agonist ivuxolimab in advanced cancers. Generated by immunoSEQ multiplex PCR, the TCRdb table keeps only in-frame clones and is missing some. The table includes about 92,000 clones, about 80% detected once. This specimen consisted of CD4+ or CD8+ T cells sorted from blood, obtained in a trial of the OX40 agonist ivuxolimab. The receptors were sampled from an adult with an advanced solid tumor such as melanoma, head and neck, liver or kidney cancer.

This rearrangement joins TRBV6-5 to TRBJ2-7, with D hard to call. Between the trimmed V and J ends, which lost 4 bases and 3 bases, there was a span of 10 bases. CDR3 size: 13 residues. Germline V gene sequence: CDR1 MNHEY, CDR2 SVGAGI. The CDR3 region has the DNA TGTGCCAGCAGTTGGGGTTGGGGCTACGAGCAGTACTTC. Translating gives CASSWGWGYEQYF.

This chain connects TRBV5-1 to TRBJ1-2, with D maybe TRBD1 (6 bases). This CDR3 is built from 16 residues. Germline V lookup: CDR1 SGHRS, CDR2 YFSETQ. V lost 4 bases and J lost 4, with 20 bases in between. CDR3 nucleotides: TGCGCCAGCAGCCCGCGGGGGGGCGGGCCCTCCTATGGCTACACCTTC. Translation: CASSPRGGGPSYGYTF.

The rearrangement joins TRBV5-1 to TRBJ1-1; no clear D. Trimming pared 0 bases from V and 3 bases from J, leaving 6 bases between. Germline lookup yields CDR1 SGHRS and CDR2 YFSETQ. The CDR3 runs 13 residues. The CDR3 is CASSLASHTEAFF. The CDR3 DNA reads TGCGCCAGCAGCTTGGCAAGTCACACTGAAGCTTTCTTT.

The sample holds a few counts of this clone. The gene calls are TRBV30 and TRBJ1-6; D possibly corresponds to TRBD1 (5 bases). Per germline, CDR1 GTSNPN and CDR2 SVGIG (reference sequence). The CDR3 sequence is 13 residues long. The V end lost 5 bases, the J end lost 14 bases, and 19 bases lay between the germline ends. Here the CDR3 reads CAWSAGAPATLHF. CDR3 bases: TGTGCCTGGTCCGCCGGGGCTCCCGCGACCCTCCACTTT.

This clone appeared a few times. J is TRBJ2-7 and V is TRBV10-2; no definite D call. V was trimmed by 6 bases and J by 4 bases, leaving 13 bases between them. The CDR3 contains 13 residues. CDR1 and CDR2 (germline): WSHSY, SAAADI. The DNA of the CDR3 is TGCGCCAGCAGCCATCCGCAGAGGTACGAGCAGTACTTC. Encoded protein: CASSHPQRYEQYF.

The CDR3 DNA reads TGTGCCAGCAGACAGTTCTCTGGAAACACCATATATTTT. Translation: CASRQFSGNTIYF. The genes are TRBV6-1 and TRBJ1-3; D call uncertain. The CDR3 is 13 amino acids. CDR1 and CDR2 (germline): MNHNS, SASEGT. The V gene lost 6 bases and the J gene lost 0 bases, with 6 bases spanning the gap.

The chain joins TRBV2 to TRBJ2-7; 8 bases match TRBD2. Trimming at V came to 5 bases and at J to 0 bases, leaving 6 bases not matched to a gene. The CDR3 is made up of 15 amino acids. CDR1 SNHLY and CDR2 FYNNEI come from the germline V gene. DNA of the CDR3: TGTGCCAGCAGTCCCGCTAGCGGGCGCTCCTACGAGCAGTACTTC. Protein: CASSPASGRSYEQYF. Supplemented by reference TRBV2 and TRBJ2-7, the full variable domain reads EPEVTQTPSHQVTQMGQEVILRCVPISNHLYFYWYRQILGQKVEFLVSFYNNEISEKSEIFDDQFSVERPDGSNFTLKIRSTKLEDSAMYFCASSPASGRSYEQYFGPGTRLTVT.

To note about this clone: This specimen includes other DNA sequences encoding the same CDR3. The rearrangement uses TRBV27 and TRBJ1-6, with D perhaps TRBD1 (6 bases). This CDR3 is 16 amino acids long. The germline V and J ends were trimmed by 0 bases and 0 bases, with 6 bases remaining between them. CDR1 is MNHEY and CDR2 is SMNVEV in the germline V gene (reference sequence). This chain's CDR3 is CASSLSGGSYNSPLHF. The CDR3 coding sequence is TGTGCCAGCAGTTTATCAGGGGGCTCCTATAATTCACCCCTCCACTTT.

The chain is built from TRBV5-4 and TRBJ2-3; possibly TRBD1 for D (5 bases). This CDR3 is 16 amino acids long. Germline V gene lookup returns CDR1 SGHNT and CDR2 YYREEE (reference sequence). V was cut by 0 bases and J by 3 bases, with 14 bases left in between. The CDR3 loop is CASSLGETVRTDTQYF. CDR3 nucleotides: TGTGCCAGCAGCTTGGGTGAGACAGTGAGGACAGATACGCAGTATTTT.

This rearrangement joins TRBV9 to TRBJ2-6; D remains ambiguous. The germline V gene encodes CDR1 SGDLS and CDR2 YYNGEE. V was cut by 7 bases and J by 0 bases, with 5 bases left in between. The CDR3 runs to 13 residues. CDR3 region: CASAPSGANVLTF. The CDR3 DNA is TGTGCCAGCGCCCCCTCTGGGGCCAACGTCCTGACTTTC.

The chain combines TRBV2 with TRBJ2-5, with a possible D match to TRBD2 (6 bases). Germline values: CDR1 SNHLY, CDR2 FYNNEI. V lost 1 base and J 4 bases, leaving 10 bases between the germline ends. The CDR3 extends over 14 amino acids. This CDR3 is CASSEGGTTETQYF. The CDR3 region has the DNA TGTGCCAGCAGTGAAGGCGGGACCACAGAGACCCAGTACTTC.

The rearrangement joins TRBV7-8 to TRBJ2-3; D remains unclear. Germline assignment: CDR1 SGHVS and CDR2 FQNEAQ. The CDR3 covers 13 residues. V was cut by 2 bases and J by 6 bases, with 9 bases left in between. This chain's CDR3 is CASSLLGPDTQYF. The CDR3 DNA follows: TGTGCCAGCAGCTTACTGGGTCCGGATACGCAGTATTTT.

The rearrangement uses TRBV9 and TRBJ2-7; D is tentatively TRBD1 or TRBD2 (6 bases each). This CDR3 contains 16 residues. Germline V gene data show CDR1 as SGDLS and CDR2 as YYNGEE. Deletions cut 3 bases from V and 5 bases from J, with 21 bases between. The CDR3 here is CASSAGGNRVWDEQYF. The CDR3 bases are TGTGCCAGCAGCGCTGGGGGGAACAGGGTATGGGACGAGCAGTACTTC.

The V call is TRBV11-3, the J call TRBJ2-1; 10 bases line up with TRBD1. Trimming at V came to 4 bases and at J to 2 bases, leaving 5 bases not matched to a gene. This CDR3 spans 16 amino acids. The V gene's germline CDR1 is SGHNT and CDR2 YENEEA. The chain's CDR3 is CASSSIGTGAYNEQFF. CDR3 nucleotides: TGTGCCAGCAGCTCGATTGGGACAGGGGCCTACAATGAGCAGTTCTTC.

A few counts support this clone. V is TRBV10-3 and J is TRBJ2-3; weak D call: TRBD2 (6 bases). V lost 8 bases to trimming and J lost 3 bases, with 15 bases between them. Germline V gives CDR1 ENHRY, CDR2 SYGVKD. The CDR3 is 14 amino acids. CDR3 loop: CAIYPGGNTDTQYF. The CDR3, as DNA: TGTGCCATCTATCCAGGCGGGAATACAGATACGCAGTATTTT.

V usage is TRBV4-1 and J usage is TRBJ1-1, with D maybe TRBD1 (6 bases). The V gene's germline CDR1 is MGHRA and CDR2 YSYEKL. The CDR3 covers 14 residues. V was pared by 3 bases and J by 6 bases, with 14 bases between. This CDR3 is CASSHVGTYPEAFF. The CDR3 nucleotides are TGCGCCAGCAGCCATGTCGGGACATACCCTGAAGCTTTCTTT.

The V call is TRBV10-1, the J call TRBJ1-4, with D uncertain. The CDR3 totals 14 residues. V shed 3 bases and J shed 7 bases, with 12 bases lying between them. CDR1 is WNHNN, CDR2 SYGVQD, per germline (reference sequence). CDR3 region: CASSEYEDSEKLFF. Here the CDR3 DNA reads TGCGCCAGCAGTGAATATGAGGACTCTGAAAAACTGTTTTTT.

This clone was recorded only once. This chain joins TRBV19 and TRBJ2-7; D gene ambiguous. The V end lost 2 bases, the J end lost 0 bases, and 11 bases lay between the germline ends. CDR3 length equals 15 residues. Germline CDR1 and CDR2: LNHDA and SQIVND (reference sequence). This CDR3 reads CASSITADTSYEQYF. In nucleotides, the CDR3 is TGTGCCAGTAGTATAACGGCAGATACCTCCTACGAGCAGTACTTC.

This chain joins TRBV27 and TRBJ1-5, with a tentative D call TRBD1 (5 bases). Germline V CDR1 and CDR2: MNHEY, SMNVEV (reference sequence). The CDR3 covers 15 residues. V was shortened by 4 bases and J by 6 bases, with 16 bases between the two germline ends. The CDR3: CASSSGTGEGQPQHF. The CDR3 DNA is TGTGCCAGCAGTTCAGGGACCGGGGAGGGTCAGCCCCAGCATTTT.

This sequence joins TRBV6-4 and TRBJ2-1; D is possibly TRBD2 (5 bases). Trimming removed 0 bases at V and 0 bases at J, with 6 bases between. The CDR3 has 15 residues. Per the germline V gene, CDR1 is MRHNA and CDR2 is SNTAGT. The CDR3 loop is CASSDSGSSYNEQFF. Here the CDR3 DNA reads TGTGCCAGCAGTGACTCGGGGAGCTCCTACAATGAGCAGTTCTTC.

The CDR3 nucleotides are TGCAGCGTTGCTAACGACAGGGGGAGCACTGAAGCTTTCTTT. Its translation is CSVANDRGSTEAFF. The chain has TRBV29-1 and TRBJ1-1, with 9 bases lining up with TRBD1. The CDR3 runs to 14 residues. Per the germline V gene, CDR1 is SQVTM and CDR2 is ANQGSEA. V gave up 4 bases and J gave up 4 bases; unmatched junction bases: 7.

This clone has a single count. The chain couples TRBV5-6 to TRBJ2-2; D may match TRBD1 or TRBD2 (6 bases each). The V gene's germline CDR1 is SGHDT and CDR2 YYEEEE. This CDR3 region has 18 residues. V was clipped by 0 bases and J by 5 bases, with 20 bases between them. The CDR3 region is CASSLALGGRGWTGELFF. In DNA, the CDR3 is TGTGCCAGCAGCTTGGCCTTAGGGGGGCGAGGCTGGACCGGGGAGCTGTTTTTT.

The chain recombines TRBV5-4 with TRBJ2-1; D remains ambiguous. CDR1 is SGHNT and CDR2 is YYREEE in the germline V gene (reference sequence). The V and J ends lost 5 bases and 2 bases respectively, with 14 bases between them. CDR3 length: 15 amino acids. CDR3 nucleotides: TGTGCCAGCAGTTTCGGTGAGCTCACCTACAATGAGCAGTTCTTC. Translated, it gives CASSFGELTYNEQFF. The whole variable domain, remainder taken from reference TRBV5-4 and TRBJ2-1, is ETGVTQSPTHLIKTRGQQVTLRCSSQSGHNTVSWYQQALGQGPQFIFQYYREEENGRGNFPPRFSGLQFPNYSSELNVNALELDDSALYLCASSFGELTYNEQFFGPGTRLTVL.

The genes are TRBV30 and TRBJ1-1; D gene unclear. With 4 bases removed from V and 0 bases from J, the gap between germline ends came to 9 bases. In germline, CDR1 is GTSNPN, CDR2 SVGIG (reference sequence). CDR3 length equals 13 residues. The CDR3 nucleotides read TGTGCCTGGATGCAGCGAGTGAACACTGAAGCTTTCTTT. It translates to CAWMQRVNTEAFF.

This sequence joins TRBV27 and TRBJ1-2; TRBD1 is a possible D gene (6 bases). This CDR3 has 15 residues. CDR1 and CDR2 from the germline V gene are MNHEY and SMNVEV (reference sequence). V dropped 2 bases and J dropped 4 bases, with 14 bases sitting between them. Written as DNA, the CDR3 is TGTGCCAGCAGTTTAACAACCACACAGGGCTATGGCTACACCTTC. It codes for CASSLTTTQGYGYTF.

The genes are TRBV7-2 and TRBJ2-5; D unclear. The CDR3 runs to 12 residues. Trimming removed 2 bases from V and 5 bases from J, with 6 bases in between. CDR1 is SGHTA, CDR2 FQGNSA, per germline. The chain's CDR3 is CASSLSRETQYF. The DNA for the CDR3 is TGTGCCAGCAGCTTATCTCGGGAGACCCAGTACTTC.

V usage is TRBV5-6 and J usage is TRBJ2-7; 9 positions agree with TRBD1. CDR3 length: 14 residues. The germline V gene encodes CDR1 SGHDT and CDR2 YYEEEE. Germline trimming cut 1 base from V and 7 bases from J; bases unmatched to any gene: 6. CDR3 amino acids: CASSLYRGRREQYF. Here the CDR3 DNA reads TGTGCCAGCAGCTTGTACAGGGGGCGTCGTGAGCAGTACTTC.

The CDR3 DNA reads TGTGCCAGCAGCCAGGCTAGCGGACTCGCTAGCACAGATACGCAGTATTTT. As protein: CASSQASGLASTDTQYF. The rearrangement uses TRBV5-6 and TRBJ2-3; TRBD2 aligns across 7 bases. Germline loops: CDR1 SGHDT, CDR2 YYEEEE. Germline trimming cut 4 bases from V and 0 bases from J; bases unmatched to any gene: 11. CDR3 size: 17 residues.

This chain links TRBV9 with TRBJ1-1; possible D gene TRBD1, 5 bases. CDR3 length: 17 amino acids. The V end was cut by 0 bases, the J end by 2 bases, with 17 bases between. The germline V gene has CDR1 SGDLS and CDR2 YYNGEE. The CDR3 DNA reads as TGTGCCAGCAGCGTAGGGGGCGCGGGGCCAACCAACACTGAAGCTTTCTTT. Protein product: CASSVGGAGPTNTEAFF.

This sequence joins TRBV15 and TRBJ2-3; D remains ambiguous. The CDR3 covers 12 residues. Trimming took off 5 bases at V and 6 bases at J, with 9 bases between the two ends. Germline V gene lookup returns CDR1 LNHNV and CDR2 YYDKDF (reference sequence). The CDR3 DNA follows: TGTGCCACCAGCTTGACTTCCGATACGCAGTATTTT. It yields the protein CATSLTSDTQYF.